One sample yielded the 8 T cell receptor beta chains listed below, sequenced in a study of blood T cell repertoires in COVID-19. Using immunoSEQ multiplex PCR, the repertoire was profiled, and TCRdb retains in-frame clones only, with some absent. The repertoire holds under 250,000 clones, with more than 80% as singletons. The sample consisted of peripheral blood. The receptor source for this set is a man aged 30 to 45 with COVID-19, enrolled during active disease.

V is TRBV29-1 and J is TRBJ1-1, with 10 bases that match TRBD1. V shed 8 bases and J 4 bases; nucleotides not matched to a gene: 7. The CDR3 covers 13 residues. From germline, CDR1 is SQVTM and CDR2 ANQGSEA. The DNA of the CDR3 is TGCAGCCCGACGGGACAGGGGAGCACTGAAGCTTTCTTT. It translates to CSPTGQGSTEAFF.

This chain connects TRBV5-3 to TRBJ2-3, with TRBD2 matching over 7 bases. TRBV5-3 falls under the ORF class, with uncertain function. The CDR3 contains 17 residues. The ends lost 3 bases at V and 1 base at J; junction bases unmatched: 11. CDR3 DNA: TGTGCCAGAAGCTCTCAATTAAAGCGGGAAGGCACAGATACGCAGTATTTT. Its protein is CARSSQLKREGTDTQYF.

This clone was detected only once. The chain carries TRBV7-2 and TRBJ1-1; D is uncertain. The CDR3 is 13 amino acids. The ends were cut back, 4 bases at V and 6 bases at J, with 12 bases in the middle. Germline V gene lookup returns CDR1 SGHTA and CDR2 FQGNSA. The CDR3 DNA is TGTGCCAGCAGCTCACACGGGTACTCTGAAGCTTTCTTT. This translates into CASSSHGYSEAFF. The full variable domain, in which reference TRBV7-2 and TRBJ1-1 provide the parts outside the CDR3, is GAGVSQSPSNKVTEKGKDVELRCDPISGHTALYWYRQSLGQGLEFLIYFQGNSAPDKSGLPSDRFSAERTGGSVSTLTIQRTQQEDSAVYLCASSSHGYSEAFFGQGTRLTVV.

This clone has only one observation. The chain couples TRBV11-2 to TRBJ1-1; D ambiguous. V lost 5 bases and J 3 bases, leaving 10 bases between the germline ends. The germline gives CDR1 SGHAT, CDR2 FQNNGV. The CDR3 is made up of 13 amino acids. The CDR3 here is CASSRPGDTEAFF. CDR3 DNA sequence: TGTGCCAGCAGCCGCCCCGGGGACACTGAAGCTTTCTTT.

The chain links TRBV3-1 (or the pseudogene TRBV3-2) to TRBJ1-4; no definite D call. There are 15 residues in the CDR3. The germline V and J ends were trimmed by 1 base and 7 bases, with 13 bases remaining between them. The germline V gene encodes CDR1 LGHDT and CDR2 YNNKEL (reference sequence). CDR3 sequence reads: CASSQVTLGIEKLFF. The DNA for the CDR3 is TGTGCCAGCAGCCAAGTGACCCTCGGGATTGAAAAACTGTTTTTT.

The V and J genes are TRBV30 and TRBJ2-1; 7 bases align to TRBD2. Unmatched junction bases numbered 2, after V lost 4 bases and J lost 8 bases. Germline CDR1 reads GTSNPN; CDR2 reads SVGIG (reference sequence). This CDR3 region has 11 residues. Here the CDR3 DNA reads TGTGCCTGGAAGCGGGACTATGAGCAGTTCTTC. Translating it yields CAWKRDYEQFF.

The chain uses TRBV7-2 and TRBJ1-1; tentatively, D is TRBD1 (5 bases). V lost 1 base, J lost 7 bases, and 7 bases lay in between. CDR1 is SGHTA and CDR2 is FQGNSA in the germline V gene. The CDR3 covers 12 residues. The CDR3: CASSLVGGEAFF. CDR3 coding DNA: TGTGCCAGCAGCTTAGTGGGGGGTGAAGCTTTCTTT.

The V and J genes are TRBV7-3 and TRBJ2-7; TRBD1 is a possible D gene (7 bases). Germline V gives CDR1 SGHTA, CDR2 FQGTGA. The CDR3 runs to 14 residues. V was trimmed by 2 bases and J by 6 bases, leaving 14 bases between them. CDR3 region: CASSLGPQGGEQYF. The CDR3 region has the DNA TGTGCCAGCAGCTTAGGTCCCCAGGGGGGCGAGCAGTACTTC.